These 12 T cell receptor beta chains were sequenced from one sample in a study of Graves' ophthalmopathy and Graves' hyperthyroidism (dated by TCRdb to 2016 to 2019). Sequenced using an Illumina HiSeq 2000. For repertoire sequencing, TCR beta CDR3 regions were amplified from RNA transcripts. A first-round RT-PCR used HTBI primers with the Qiagen OneStep RT-PCR kit, followed by a second-round multiplex PCR, size selection and purification. The public reads were run again by TCRdb, first through fastp at Q25 and then through MiXCR, and only productive beta chains were kept. Entries that share a CDR3 protein sequence are merged under the most common genes and DNA. The sample includes roughly 1.1 million distinct CDR3 sequences, with 35% to 40% observed a single time. The top ten constitute 11% of the sample. The sample comprised peripheral blood or thyroid tissue (not recorded which). Source of these receptors: an adult man with Graves' hyperthyroidism.

This clonotype occurred once. V is TRBV20-1 and J is TRBJ1-4, with D tentatively TRBD1 (5 bases). The length of the CDR3 is 13 residues. CDR1 is DFQATT, CDR2 SNEGSKA, per germline (reference sequence). V dropped 5 bases and J dropped 4 bases, with 11 bases sitting between them. CDR3 bases: TGCAGTGCTGCGGAGGGGCGTAATGAAAAACTGTTTTTT. It codes for CSAAEGRNEKLFF.

Comment on this clonotype: This may be a read error: a much more frequent sequence differs by one nucleotide. V gene TRBV12-3 or TRBV12-4 combines with J gene TRBJ2-5; D unresolved. The CDR3 covers 14 residues. CDR3 in DNA: TGTGCCGGCAGCCCCCCGGCCGTTATGGAGACCCAGTACTTC. The encoded protein is CAGSPPAVMETQYF.

This clonotype was found many times. The CDR3 sequence is CASSRIGDEQYF. The CDR3 DNA reads as TGTGCCAGCAGCCGAATAGGGGACGAGCAGTACTTC. The rearrangement joins TRBV25-1 to TRBJ2-7; tentative D call: TRBD1 (5 bases). Germline V CDR1 and CDR2: MGHDK, SYGVNS. This CDR3 contains 12 residues. V dropped 6 bases and J dropped 5 bases, with 11 bases sitting between them.

This clonotype showed up many times. V is TRBV19 and J is TRBJ1-2; D is possibly TRBD1 (5 bases). The germline V gene has CDR1 LNHDA and CDR2 SQIVND (reference sequence). With 6 bases removed from V and 3 bases from J, the gap between germline ends came to 11 bases. There are 13 residues in the CDR3. The CDR3 region has the DNA TGTGCCAGTAGCTTGACAGTCGACTATGGCTACACCTTC. As protein: CASSLTVDYGYTF.

The chain has TRBV2 and TRBJ1-3; 7 nucleotides line up with TRBD1. V gave up 7 bases and J gave up 9 bases; unmatched junction bases: 6. The CDR3 sequence is 12 residues long. The germline gives CDR1 SNHLY, CDR2 FYNNEI. The CDR3 loop is CASNDRVGTIYF. Written as DNA, the CDR3 is TGTGCCAGCAACGACAGGGTCGGCACCATATATTTT.

Many counts were recorded for this clonotype. The gene calls are TRBV4-1 and TRBJ2-5; D is possibly TRBD2 (5 bases). Germline CDR1 reads MGHRA; CDR2 reads YSYEKL. CDR3 length: 13 residues. Deletions cut 5 bases from V and 0 bases from J, with 7 bases between. DNA of the CDR3: TGCGCCAGCAGCGAGGACTACCAAGAGACCCAGTACTTC. This translates into CASSEDYQETQYF.

DNA of the CDR3: TGCAGCGTGGGGTCATTTTTGAACACTGAAGCTTTCTTT. Its translation: CSVGSFLNTEAFF. The gene calls are TRBV29-1 and TRBJ1-1; D call uncertain. Trimming took off 6 bases at V and 0 bases at J, with 11 bases between the two ends. CDR3 length: 13 amino acids. Germline CDR1 SQVTM, CDR2 ANQGSEA. Together with reference TRBV29-1 and TRBJ1-1, the CDR3 gives the full variable domain: SAVISQKPSRDICQRGTSLTIQCQVDSQVTMMFWYRQQPGQSLTLIATANQGSEATYESGFVIDKFPISRPNLTFSTLTVSNMSPEDSSIYLCSVGSFLNTEAFFGQGTRLTVV.

The gene calls are TRBV5-1 and TRBJ2-2, with 7 bases lining up with TRBD2. The germline V gene encodes CDR1 SGHRS and CDR2 YFSETQ. CDR3 length equals 17 residues. The V segment lost 6 bases and the J segment 4 bases; nucleotides outside the gene matches: 15. Here the CDR3 reads CASTIRGGSGGTGELFF. In nucleotides, the CDR3 is TGCGCCAGCACCATTAGAGGCGGGAGCGGCGGCACCGGGGAGCTGTTTTTT.

For this clonotype: A much larger clone lies one base from this, so it may be a read error. The chain links TRBV7-8 to TRBJ2-5; D not certain. The CDR3 has 12 residues. CDR1 and CDR2 (germline): SGHVS, FQNEAQ. The V end lost 1 base, the J end lost 6 bases, and 6 bases lay between the germline ends. CDR3 amino acids: CASSLGMQTQYF. CDR3 bases: TGTGCCAGCAGCTTAGGGATGCAGACCCAGTACTTC. Combining the CDR3 with reference TRBV7-8 and TRBJ2-5 gives the whole variable domain GAGVSQSPRYKVAKRGQDVALRCDPISGHVSLFWYQQALGQGPEFLTYFQNEAQLDKSGLPSDRFFAERPEGSVSTLKIQRTQQEDSAVYLCASSLGMQTQYFGPGTRLLVL.

Comment on this clonotype: This may stem from a read error, because a much larger clone lies one nucleotide away. CDR3 DNA: TGTGCCAGCAGCTTAGTTCAGGGTAACTTACATAGCAATCAGTCCCAGCATTTT. Its protein product is CASSLVQGNLHSNQSQHF. The rearrangement uses TRBV7-8 and TRBJ1-5; D is possibly TRBD1 (5 bases). The CDR3 extends over 18 amino acids. The germline CDR1 and CDR2 sequences are SGHVS and FQNEAQ.

This clonotype was seen only a few times. The chain has TRBV7-2 and TRBJ2-5; TRBD2 agrees at 8 bases. V shed 7 bases and J 5 bases; nucleotides not matched to a gene: 12. Per germline, CDR1 SGHTA and CDR2 FQGNSA. CDR3 length equals 15 residues. The CDR3 bases are TGTGCCAGCACCCGCAGGCTAGCGGGTATGGAGACCCAGTACTTC. This translates into CASTRRLAGMETQYF. The variable domain in full, completed from reference TRBV7-2 and TRBJ2-5, reads GAGVSQSPSNKVTEKGKDVELRCDPISGHTALYWYRQSLGQGLEFLIYFQGNSAPDKSGLPSDRFSAERTGGSVSTLTIQRTQQEDSAVYLCASTRRLAGMETQYFGPGTRLLVL.

This clonotype was counted only a few times. As DNA, the CDR3 is TGTGCTAGTGGTTTTTTGTTAGCGGGGAACACCGGGGAGCTGTTTTTT. It is translated as CASGFLLAGNTGELFF. This chain joins TRBV12-5 and TRBJ2-2, with TRBD2 matching over 7 bases. Losses at the gene ends were 3 bases for V and 1 base for J; bases not matched to a gene: 5. This CDR3 is 16 amino acids long. The germline CDR1 and CDR2 sequences are LGHNT and FRNRAP. Supplemented by reference TRBV12-5 and TRBJ2-2, the full variable domain reads DARVTQTPRHKVTEMGQEVTMRCQPILGHNTVFWYRQTMMQGLELLAYFRNRAPLDDSGMPKDRFSAEMPDATLATLKIQPSEPRDSAVYFCASGFLLAGNTGELFFGEGSRLTVL.